This note documents a single T cell receptor beta chain sequence. The target antigen is unknown. The TCR beta profiling, which covered VDJ combination and CDR3 sequence, was carried out using genomic DNA as the template. A single record per CDR3 protein comes from TCRdb applying MiXCR to the reads. The top ten hold 15% to 20% of the sample, which has some 200,000 distinct CDR3 sequences, approximately 51% seen once. Only patients with CD8+CD57+ cell expansion on flow cytometry were chosen for sequencing. V shed 10 bases, J shed 8 bases, and the junction held 12 bases outside the gene matches. From germline, CDR1 is MDHEN and CDR2 SYDVKM. The length of the CDR3 is 13 residues. This sample is drawn from a study of CD8+CD57+ T cells in acquired aplastic anemia. Study information: The sorted CD4+ and CD8+ cells yielded an average approximately 3.2 ug of DNA.

Study-wide points: Around 30 sequences, all CD8+ CDR3, were shared between patients and controls.

The TCR comes from a human donor with aplastic anemia. Sequencing was done on a sample of sorted CD4+, CD8+, or CD8+CD57+ T cells (not recorded which) from PBMCs. The V call is TRBV28, the J call TRBJ1-2; TRBD1 matches at 8 bases. CDR3: CATQGAPGGGYTF. CDR3 bases: TGTGCCACCCAGGGGGCGCCGGGAGGCGGCTACACCTTC.